Below, one TCR beta chain is given with its context. Its antigen is currently unknown. These data are taken from a study of cytomegalovirus exposure and HLA in healthy donors. The germline V gene encodes CDR1 MDHEN and CDR2 SYDVKM. This CDR3 is built from 15 residues. V was trimmed by 5 bases and J by 3 bases, leaving 14 bases between them. The PCR employed 60 Vbeta primers together with 13 Jbeta primers. Only in-frame clones appear in the TCRdb table, and some are missing; sequencing was by immunoSEQ multiplex PCR. The sample has under 200,000 clones; about an eighth are singletons. Study-wide points: Across HLA loci, a later analysis found differing TCR association rates, with DRB1 most and HLA-C fewest.

The specimen was PBMCs. J is TRBJ1-5 and V is TRBV28, with TRBD1 as a possible D gene (6 bases). The clonotype comes from a man aged 45 to 65 in good health and CMV-seropositive. The CDR3 coding sequence is TGTGCCAGCAGTGAAGGACAGCCGGCCAATCAGCCCCAGCATTTT. Protein: CASSEGQPANQPQHF.